This T cell receptor (beta chain) originates from a study of T cell responses to AZD1222 COVID-19 vaccine listed by TCRdb under 2021. With regard to the full study: Because spike-specific TCR depth and breadth did not differ between the two schedules, AZD1222 recipients who got a second dose at roughly 4 weeks were pooled with those who got a second dose at roughly 12 weeks. Trial participants were enrolled by age into 18-55, 56-69 and 70-plus year subgroups, with around 140, 26 and 57 TCR-sequenced participants respectively. TCR sequencing was performed for about 250 trial participants, of whom roughly 200 were given two doses of AZD1222 and around 25 were given two doses of MenACWY control vaccine. The full study reports these points: CD4 TCRs associated with the vaccine covered the entire spike protein, and the dominant responses were in regions 160-218 and 743-854. Only five or six AZD1222 recipients were SARS-CoV-2 seropositive at baseline, limiting conclusions about previously exposed vaccinees. In the small 56-69-year group, the increase in depth fell short of significance, most likely because of low power. Most participants were white British and females outnumbered males, and the authors suggested that clonal diversity may have been underestimated. Because no samples from the day 14 peak response were available, repertoires could be characterized only after the peak T cell response. Reportedly, almost half of the unique spike-specific TCRs recognized epitopes lying outside the regions that are mutated in the B.1.351 and B.1.1.7 variants. After two AZD1222 doses, both the breadth and the depth of spike-specific TCRs were significantly higher than at day 0 and than in MenACWY recipients.

The CDR3 regions of human TCRbeta chains were analyzed by immunosequencing. The source study handled its data this way. TCRs in the repertoires were compared against a reference library of SARS-CoV-2-specific TCRs that had been generated with the MIRA antigen-specificity platform. Breadth meant the fraction of unique TCRs that were SARS-CoV-2-associated, whereas depth meant the fraction of total T cells that were SARS-CoV-2-associated. Using the MIRA data, each spike-specific TCR was assigned both to the spike region to which the TCR was reactive and to a CD4 or CD8 class. Log10-transformed breadth and depth values were compared by one-way ANOVA with Sidak's multiple comparisons tests. TCRdb provides this immuneACCESS table in a form limited to in-frame rearrangements. Some clones are lacking; in checked studies, under half of them reflect an unresolved V gene, and why the rest are absent is not known. From that table come the V and J calls and clone size; the DNA was used to work out D and trimming. The sample table lists 150,000 to 200,000 clones, roughly 93% of them with a count of one. The ten top clones hold roughly 9.2% of the sample.

The germline V gene gives CDR1 as MGHDK and CDR2 as SYGVNS. Trimming costs V 4 bases and J 9 bases, and their ends lie 7 bases apart. The CDR3 contains 11 residues, cysteine and phenylalanine counted. The entry retains the CDR3 DNA only, 33 bases that are in frame from base 1. To note about this clone: Its specific antigen is unknown. Base-call qualities are not available, and no considerably larger clone is one nucleotide away.

The sample's time point, from its label and the paper: baseline before first vaccination. Vaccinee samples were obtained from the UK trials COV001 and COV002, which included a single-blind randomized controlled phase 2/3 trial of AZD1222 (ChAdOx1 nCoV-19) in healthy adults. Trial participant PBMC samples were collected at day 0 and day 28 after the second dose for TCRbeta chain sequencing. The specimen comprised peripheral blood, sampled on day 0 of AZD1222 vaccination. This TCR derives from an adult in good health. The chain is made from TRBV25-1 and TRBJ2-1; the D gene identity is not certain. In nucleotide form, the sequence is TGTGCCAGCAGTGTAGGTCGTGAGCAGTTCTTC. Its product reads: CASSVGREQFF.